The clone carrying this TCR beta chain was seen many times. The CDR3 has 13 residues. The ends lost 6 bases at V and 1 base at J; junction bases unmatched: 4. Per germline, CDR1 DFQATT and CDR2 SNEGSKA (reference sequence). The data originate from a study of regulatory T cells in long-lasting Graves disease. Building the TCR beta libraries relied on iRepertoire HTBI primers, and CDR3 regions underwent Arm-PCR. TCRdb fed the multiplex PCR reads into MiXCR, producing one record per CDR3 protein. The sample holds roughly 420,000 distinct CDR3 sequences, approximately 16% seen once. This sample's time point: newly diagnosed GD, antithyroid drugs for less than 3 months. The TCR library was made from RNA that had been extracted from PBMCs in TRIzol. Another study also made use of these data, one on T cells in Graves' hyperthyroidism and ophthalmopathy.

The source material was peripheral blood mononuclear cells (PBMCs), sampled at new diagnosis, from a patient treated with antithyroid drugs. This sequence originates from a woman aged 18-29 years with Graves disease. The chain uses TRBV20-1 and TRBJ1-2, with 8 bases aligning to TRBD1. CDR3 sequence (DNA): TGCAGTGCACAGGGACAGGTTAACTATGGCTACACCTTC. This codes for CSAQGQVNYGYTF.